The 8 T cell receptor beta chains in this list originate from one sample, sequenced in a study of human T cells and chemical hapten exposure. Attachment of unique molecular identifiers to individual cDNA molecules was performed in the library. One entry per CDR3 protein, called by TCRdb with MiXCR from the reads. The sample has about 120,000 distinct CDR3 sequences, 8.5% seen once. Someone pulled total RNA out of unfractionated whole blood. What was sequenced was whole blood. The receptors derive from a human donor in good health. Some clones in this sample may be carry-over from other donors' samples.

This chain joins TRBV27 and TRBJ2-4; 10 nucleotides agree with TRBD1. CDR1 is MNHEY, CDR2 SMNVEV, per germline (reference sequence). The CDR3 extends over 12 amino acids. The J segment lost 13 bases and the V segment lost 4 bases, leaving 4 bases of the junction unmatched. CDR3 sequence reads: CASSSTGGRQYF. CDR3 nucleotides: TGTGCCAGCAGTTCGACAGGGGGCCGACAGTACTTC.

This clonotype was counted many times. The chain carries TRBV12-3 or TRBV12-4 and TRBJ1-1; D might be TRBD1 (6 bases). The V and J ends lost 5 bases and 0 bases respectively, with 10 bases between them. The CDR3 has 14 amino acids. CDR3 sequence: CASSQQGLNTEAFF. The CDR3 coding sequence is TGTGCCAGCAGTCAACAGGGATTGAACACTGAAGCTTTCTTT.

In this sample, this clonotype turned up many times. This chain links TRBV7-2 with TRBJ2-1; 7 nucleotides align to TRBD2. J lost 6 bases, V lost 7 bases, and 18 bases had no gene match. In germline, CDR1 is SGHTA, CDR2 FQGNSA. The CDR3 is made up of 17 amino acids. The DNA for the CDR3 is TGTGCCAGCAACATCCTTGGCGGCGGGAGAAGGGGCAATGAGCAGTTCTTC. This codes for CASNILGGGRRGNEQFF.

This chain's CDR3 is CASSPPSGSVYEQYF. The CDR3 DNA sequence: TGTGCCAGCAGCCCCCCCAGCGGGTCGGTCTACGAGCAGTACTTC. The chain recombines TRBV3-1 with TRBJ2-7; possibly TRBD2 for D (6 bases). CDR3 length: 15 amino acids. Germline V gene data show CDR1 as LGHDT and CDR2 as YNNKEL (reference sequence). Between the trimmed V and J ends, which lost 4 bases and 3 bases, there was a span of 16 bases.

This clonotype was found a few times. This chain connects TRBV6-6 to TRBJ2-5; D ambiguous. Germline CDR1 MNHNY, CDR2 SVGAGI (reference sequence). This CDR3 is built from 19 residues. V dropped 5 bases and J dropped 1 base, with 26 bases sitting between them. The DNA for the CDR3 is TGTGCCAGCAGTCCCGCAAGCCGCCACCGGGCCCTCCTCCAAGAGACCCAGTACTTC. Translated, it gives CASSPASRHRALLQETQYF.

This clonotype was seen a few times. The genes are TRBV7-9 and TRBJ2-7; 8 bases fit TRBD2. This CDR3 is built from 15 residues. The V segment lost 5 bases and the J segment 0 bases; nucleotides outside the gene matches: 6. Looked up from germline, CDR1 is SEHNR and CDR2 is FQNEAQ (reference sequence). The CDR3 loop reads CASSAPSGPSYEQYF. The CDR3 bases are TGTGCCAGCAGCGCGCCTAGCGGGCCCTCCTACGAGCAGTACTTC.

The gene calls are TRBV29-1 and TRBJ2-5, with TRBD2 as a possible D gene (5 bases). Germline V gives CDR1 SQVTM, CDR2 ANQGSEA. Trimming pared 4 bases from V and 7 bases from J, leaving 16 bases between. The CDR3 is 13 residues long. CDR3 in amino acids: CSVARRTAPTQYF. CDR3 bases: TGCAGCGTTGCCAGGAGGACTGCACCGACCCAGTACTTC.

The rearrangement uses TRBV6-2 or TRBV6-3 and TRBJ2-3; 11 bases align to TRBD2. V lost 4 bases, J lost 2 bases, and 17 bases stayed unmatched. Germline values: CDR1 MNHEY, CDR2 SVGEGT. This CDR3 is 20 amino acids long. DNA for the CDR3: TGTGCCAGCAGTTCTGAAGAAGGTAGCGGGAGGGCCCTTCCCACAGATACGCAGTATTTT. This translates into CASSSEEGSGRALPTDTQYF.